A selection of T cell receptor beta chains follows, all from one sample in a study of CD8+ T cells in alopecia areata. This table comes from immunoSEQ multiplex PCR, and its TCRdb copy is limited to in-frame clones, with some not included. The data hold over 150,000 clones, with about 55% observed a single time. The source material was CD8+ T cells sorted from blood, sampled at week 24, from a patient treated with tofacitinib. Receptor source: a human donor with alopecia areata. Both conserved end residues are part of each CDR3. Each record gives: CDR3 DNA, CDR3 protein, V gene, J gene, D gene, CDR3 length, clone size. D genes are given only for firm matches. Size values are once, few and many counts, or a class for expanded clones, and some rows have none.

DNA: TGTGCCAGCAGCCAAGTAAGCCAAGTAAATGAGCAGTTCTTC
CDR3: CASSQVSQVNEQFF
V: TRBV14
J: TRBJ2-1
D: .
length: 14
size: .

DNA: TGTGCCAGCAGCCCTACAGGGGACGAGACCCAGTACTTC
CDR3: CASSPTGDETQYF
V: TRBV7-8
J: TRBJ2-5
D: TRBD1
length: 13
size: .

DNA: TGTGCCAGCAGTGGCAGACAGGGAGATACGCAGTATTTT
CDR3: CASSGRQGDTQYF
V: TRBV25-1
J: TRBJ2-3
D: TRBD1
length: 13
size: few

DNA: TGTGCCAGCAGTACGCCGGGCTCCACGGAGCAGTTCTTC
CDR3: CASSTPGSTEQFF
V: TRBV6-5
J: TRBJ2-1
D: .
length: 13
size: .

DNA: TGTGCCAGCAGTTCCCGGGGGCGACTAGCCGAATACAATGAGCAGTTCTTC
CDR3: CASSSRGRLAEYNEQFF
V: TRBV2
J: TRBJ2-1
D: .
length: 17
size: .

DNA: TGTGCCAGCAGCGTAGCGGGCGGGGGGGCCCGTAATACGCAGTATTTT
CDR3: CASSVAGGGARNTQYF
V: TRBV9
J: TRBJ2-3
D: TRBD2
length: 16
size: .

DNA: TGTGCCAGCAGCCCCCTAAGTGACAGGGGGCGCTTGGCCTATGGCTACACCTTC
CDR3: CASSPLSDRGRLAYGYTF
V: TRBV13
J: TRBJ1-2
D: TRBD1
length: 18
size: few

DNA: TGCAGCGTTGAAGATCGGGCTAACGAGCAGTTCTTC
CDR3: CSVEDRANEQFF
V: TRBV29-1
J: TRBJ2-1
D: .
length: 12
size: few

DNA: TGTGCCAGTAGTGGACAGGGGGAAGCCTACGAGCAGTACTTC
CDR3: CASSGQGEAYEQYF
V: TRBV19
J: TRBJ2-7
D: TRBD1
length: 14
size: .

DNA: TGTGCCAGCAGTTTATACAGCCGCGAGCAGTACTTC
CDR3: CASSLYSREQYF
V: TRBV6-5
J: TRBJ2-7
D: .
length: 12
size: .

DNA: TGTGCCAGCAGCGGACCGGGGTTCTATGGCTACACCTTC
CDR3: CASSGPGFYGYTF
V: TRBV21-1
J: TRBJ1-2
D: .
length: 13
size: .

DNA: TGCAGCGTTTTAGAAGACACCCAGTACTTC
CDR3: CSVLEDTQYF
V: TRBV29-1
J: TRBJ2-5
D: .
length: 10
size: few